This T cell receptor beta chain was observed in a study of cytomegalovirus exposure and HLA in healthy donors. Study findings and constraints: V- and J-gene trimming in TCR beta was tied to a missense DCLRE1C variant by an analysis performed later. Sequencing probably produced one cluster of sequence variants that were highly shared. Being indistinguishable, some V segments were excluded, TRBV6-2 and TRBV6-3 among them. An apparent linkage of common viral pathogens to several of the most significant clusters emerged in a later analysis.

Turning to this clone: Its antigen is unidentified.

The CDR3 is made up of 16 amino acids. The germline gives CDR1 SGHRS, CDR2 YFSETQ. Trimming shortened V by 4 bases and J by 4 bases, and 20 bases separated the two germline ends. Use of 60 Vbeta and 13 Jbeta primers characterized the PCR. Clones were read by immunoSEQ multiplex PCR, and TCRdb kept only the in-frame ones, dropping some. The table includes 95,000 to 100,000 clones, around 10% detected once. The receptor was derived from a man in his fifties or sixties in good health and CMV-seropositive. V and J are TRBV5-1 and TRBJ1-1, with D possibly TRBD1 on 6 matching bases. The sample comprised PBMCs. The CDR3 reads CASSRKTGAEATEAFF. The DNA for the CDR3 is TGCGCCAGCAGCCGGAAGACAGGTGCGGAGGCCACTGAAGCTTTCTTT.